Shown below are 11 T cell receptor beta chains from a single sample sequenced in a study of beta chain features in type 1 diabetes. Their recognized antigens are unknown. Overall study findings and caveats: Across all four CD4+ subsets, people with type 1 diabetes showed modestly shorter TCRB CDR3s.

Every bit of the isolated RNA underwent reverse transcription, so sequencing read expressed TCRB transcripts. The repertoire was sequenced with immunoSEQ multiplex PCR; TCRdb's copy has only in-frame clones and lacks some. The sample lists about 120,000 clones; roughly 15% were seen once. Specimen: central memory CD4+ T cells from blood. The receptors derive from a man younger than 40 with type 1 diabetes.

A few counts support this clone. The chain uses TRBV18 and TRBJ2-5; a weak D match, TRBD1 (6 bases). V was trimmed by 0 bases and J by 5 bases, leaving 10 bases between them. The germline CDR1 and CDR2 sequences are KGHSH and LQKENI. This CDR3 is 14 amino acids long. The CDR3 sequence: CASSPPGAVETQYF. CDR3 in DNA: TGTGCCAGCTCACCACCGGGGGCCGTGGAGACCCAGTACTTC.

The chain couples TRBV10-1 to TRBJ2-3, with 13 bases matching TRBD2. CDR3 size: 16 residues. Germline lookup yields CDR1 WNHNN and CDR2 SYGVQD (reference sequence). V gave up 5 bases and J gave up 4 bases; unmatched junction bases: 6. CDR3 DNA: TGCGCCAGCAGTTTAGGACTAGCGGGGGACGCAGATACGCAGTATTTT. As protein: CASSLGLAGDADTQYF.

This clone was picked up many times. V usage is TRBV7-2 and J usage is TRBJ2-4; 9 nucleotides align to TRBD1. Losses at the gene ends were 5 bases for V and 9 bases for J; bases not matched to a gene: 5. The CDR3 is 13 residues long. Germline V lookup: CDR1 SGHTA, CDR2 FQGNSA. The CDR3 coding sequence is TGTGCCAGCAGCGGCCTGACAGGGGGCATTCAGTACTTC. The encoded protein is CASSGLTGGIQYF.

The sample holds a few counts of this clone. The V call is TRBV6-6, the J call TRBJ2-7, with D perhaps matching TRBD1 or TRBD2 (5 bases each). Trimming left V 3 bases short and J 12 bases short, with 24 bases between. The CDR3 sequence is 15 residues long. CDR1 is MNHNY, CDR2 SVGAGI, per germline (reference sequence). The CDR3: CASSYFGTDDSSRYF. The DNA of the CDR3 is TGTGCCAGCAGTTATTTCGGGACGGACGATTCTTCCAGGTACTTC.

This chain joins TRBV7-2 and TRBJ2-5; TRBD2 agrees at 7 bases. V lost 5 bases, J lost 5 bases, and 5 bases stayed unmatched. The CDR3 sequence is 13 residues long. Germline lookup yields CDR1 SGHTA and CDR2 FQGNSA. CDR3 sequence reads: CASSLGGTETQYF. CDR3 DNA sequence: TGTGCCAGCAGCCTGGGGGGGACGGAGACCCAGTACTTC.

The chain links TRBV6-6 to TRBJ1-1; D is ambiguous. The CDR3 covers 14 residues. Looked up from germline, CDR1 is MNHNY and CDR2 is SVGAGI (reference sequence). V lost 0 bases, J lost 2 bases, and 7 bases lay in between. CDR3 DNA sequence: TGTGCCAGCAGTTACTCCAGGATAAACACTGAAGCTTTCTTT. It yields the protein CASSYSRINTEAFF.

The J gene is TRBJ1-3, the V gene TRBV7-2; D ambiguous. V was cut by 3 bases and J by 0 bases, with 9 bases left in between. Per germline, CDR1 SGHTA and CDR2 FQGNSA. The CDR3 sequence is 15 residues long. The CDR3 region is CASSFTLDSGNTIYF. CDR3 coding DNA: TGTGCCAGCAGCTTTACACTAGACTCTGGAAACACCATATATTTT. Together with reference TRBV7-2 and TRBJ1-3, the CDR3 gives the full variable domain: GAGVSQSPSNKVTEKGKDVELRCDPISGHTALYWYRQSLGQGLEFLIYFQGNSAPDKSGLPSDRFSAERTGGSVSTLTIQRTQQEDSAVYLCASSFTLDSGNTIYFGEGSWLTVV.

This clone was seen a handful of times. This chain connects TRBV30 to TRBJ2-3; TRBD2 aligns across 7 bases. Germline V gene sequence: CDR1 GTSNPN, CDR2 SVGIG (reference sequence). The CDR3 consists of 17 residues. V lost 8 bases to trimming and J lost 1 base; unmatched junction nucleotides: 18. The CDR3 here is CARGNVYRSGGTDTQYF. CDR3 coding DNA: TGTGCCCGCGGAAATGTCTATAGGAGCGGGGGCACAGATACGCAGTATTTT.

This clone has more than one count but fewer than ten. CDR3 nucleotides: TGTGCCTGGAGTGTTTACGGCAGGGCTAATTCACCCCTCCACTTT. It yields the protein CAWSVYGRANSPLHF. The chain couples TRBV30 to TRBJ1-6, with D perhaps TRBD1 (5 bases). This CDR3 spans 15 amino acids. Germline V gives CDR1 GTSNPN, CDR2 SVGIG (reference sequence). V lost 0 bases and J lost 6, with 12 bases in between.

In its sample, this clone was seen a few times. The chain couples TRBV11-2 to TRBJ1-2; D is uncertain. The V and J ends lost 1 base and 4 bases respectively, with 13 bases between them. The CDR3 is 15 residues long. Germline lookup yields CDR1 SGHAT and CDR2 FQNNGV. CDR3 DNA sequence: TGTGCCAGCAGCTTAGCAGGCCAGAGGATCTATGGCTACACCTTC. The encoded protein is CASSLAGQRIYGYTF.

This sequence joins TRBV28 and TRBJ2-7, with D tentatively TRBD1 or TRBD2 (5 bases each). The CDR3 is 17 residues long. Germline CDR1 and CDR2: MDHEN and SYDVKM. Trimming pared 3 bases from V and 4 bases from J, leaving 22 bases between. This CDR3 reads CASSFPLGTPSEYEQYF. CDR3 DNA: TGTGCCAGCAGTTTCCCCCTCGGGACCCCCAGTGAGTACGAGCAGTACTTC.